Detailed here is one T cell receptor (beta chain). The antigen is unknown. V shed 1 base and J 5 bases; nucleotides not matched to a gene: 2. CDR3 length: 16 amino acids. Germline CDR1 and CDR2: MGHRA and YSYEKL. The data belong to a study of T cell responses to AZD1222 COVID-19 vaccine. Study outcomes and limitations: Spike was spanned by vaccine-associated CD4 TCRs, with dominance at 160-218 and 743-854. Donors were largely white British and mainly female; clonal diversity was possibly underestimated.

The repertoire was sequenced with immunoSEQ multiplex PCR; TCRdb's copy has only in-frame clones and lacks some. The sample contains around 150,000 clones, 85% to 95% of which appear only once. The TCR sequence derives from an adult in good health. V and J are TRBV4-1 and TRBJ2-2; 12 bases are a match to TRBD2. The material sequenced was peripheral blood, taken on day 0 of AZD1222 vaccination. The DNA of the CDR3 is TGCGCCAGCAGCCAAGGGCTAGCGGGAGGGACCGGGGAGCTGTTTTTT. Translated: CASSQGLAGGTGELFF.